These 31 T cell receptor beta chains originate from one sample sequenced in a study of PD-L1 blockade in urothelial cancer. The protocol was immunoSEQ multiplex PCR, while the TCRdb copy is restricted to in-frame clones and leaves out a portion. The table lists about 42,000 clones, over 65% of them singletons, with roughly 2.7% in the top ten. The material was PBMCs, obtained around atezolizumab (anti-PD-L1) treatment. The receptors derive from a man aged 70-80 years with urothelial cancer.

The genes are TRBV27 and TRBJ2-5; 9 nucleotides agree with TRBD2. Looked up from germline, CDR1 is MNHEY and CDR2 is SMNVEV (reference sequence). J was trimmed by 4 bases and V by 8 bases; bases with no gene match: 17. This CDR3 has 17 amino acids. The CDR3 here is CASGRGPGLAMGETQYF. DNA of the CDR3: TGTGCCAGCGGTAGGGGCCCGGGACTAGCTATGGGAGAGACCCAGTACTTC.

The chain uses TRBV29-1 and TRBJ2-5, with D unresolved. The CDR3 consists of 11 residues. The germline gives CDR1 SQVTM, CDR2 ANQGSEA. Trimming shortened V by 2 bases and J by 4 bases, and 5 bases separated the two germline ends. The CDR3 protein is CSVELVETQYF. DNA for the CDR3: TGCAGCGTTGAACTAGTAGAGACCCAGTACTTC.

This clone was observed a few times. The chain combines TRBV4-3 with TRBJ1-1; D call uncertain. Trimming took off 4 bases at V and 1 base at J, with 10 bases between the two ends. Germline-derived CDR1 and CDR2 are LGHNA and YSLEER. The CDR3 contains 14 residues. The DNA for the CDR3 is TGCGCCAGCAGCCTCTTCACTGAGAACACTGAAGCTTTCTTT. Translated, it gives CASSLFTENTEAFF.

The V gene is TRBV9, the J gene TRBJ2-3, with TRBD2 matching over 15 bases. CDR1 and CDR2 (germline): SGDLS, YYNGEE. The V and J ends lost 0 bases and 6 bases, in that order; junction bases with no gene match: 5. CDR3 size: 17 residues. The CDR3 coding sequence is TGTGCCAGCAGCGTAGCTAGTGGGACTAGCGGGAGGGATACGCAGTATTTT. Protein sequence: CASSVASGTSGRDTQYF. Together with reference TRBV9 and TRBJ2-3, the CDR3 gives the full variable domain: DSGVTQTPKHLITATGQRVTLRCSPRSGDLSVYWYQQSLDQGLQFLIQYYNGEERAKGNILERFSAQQFPDLHSELNLSSLELGDSALYFCASSVASGTSGRDTQYFGPGTRLTVL.

This clone was seen more than once but under ten times. The chain joins TRBV19 to TRBJ1-2; D remains unclear. In germline, CDR1 is LNHDA, CDR2 SQIVND (reference sequence). V was cut by 4 bases and J by 3 bases, with 3 bases left in between. This CDR3 comprises 11 residues. The CDR3, as DNA: TGTGCCAGTAGTACGTACTATGGCTACACCTTC. The encoded protein is CASSTYYGYTF.

The chain recombines TRBV2 with TRBJ2-1, with 9 bases identical to TRBD2. The V and J ends lost 3 bases and 9 bases, in that order; junction bases with no gene match: 9. Germline-derived CDR1 and CDR2 are SNHLY and FYNNEI. The CDR3 covers 15 residues. Here the CDR3 DNA reads TGTGCCAGCAGTGAGGAAGCGGGAGGATTTGGTGAGCAGTTCTTC. Its protein product is CASSEEAGGFGEQFF.

The CDR3 loop reads CASSPEGPYGYTF. The CDR3 DNA is TGTGCCAGCAGCCCAGAGGGCCCATATGGCTACACCTTC. The rearrangement joins TRBV9 to TRBJ1-2; D is undetermined. V lost 4 bases and J lost 5, with 12 bases in between. Per the germline V gene, CDR1 is SGDLS and CDR2 is YYNGEE. CDR3 length: 13 amino acids.

This chain uses TRBV7-6 with TRBJ1-2; TRBD1 matches at 7 bases. The CDR3 has 13 amino acids. Looked up from germline, CDR1 is SGHVS and CDR2 is FNYEAQ. Trimming at V came to 6 bases and at J to 6 bases, leaving 7 bases not matched to a gene. CDR3 bases: TGTGCCAGCAGTTCCGACAGGGCGGATGGCTACACCTTC. Translated: CASSSDRADGYTF.

This sequence joins TRBV11-3 and TRBJ1-1; weak D call: TRBD1 (5 bases). The CDR3 has 13 amino acids. V was shortened by 6 bases and J by 0 bases, with 8 bases between the two germline ends. Germline CDR1 is SGHNT and CDR2 is YENEEA. The CDR3 sequence: CASSDRLNTEAFF. The CDR3 DNA follows: TGTGCCAGCAGTGACAGACTGAACACTGAAGCTTTCTTT.

The chain has TRBV10-2 and TRBJ1-5; D possibly corresponds to TRBD1 (6 bases). This CDR3 spans 13 amino acids. Germline CDR1 reads WSHSY; CDR2 reads SAAADI. Deletions cut 9 bases from V and 7 bases from J, with 16 bases between. CDR3 coding DNA: TGCGCCAGTCTCCCGGGGGGCGGGCAGCCCCAGCATTTT. It specifies CASLPGGGQPQHF.

This rearrangement joins TRBV2 to TRBJ1-3; D is unresolved. This CDR3 is 13 amino acids long. V gave up 5 bases and J gave up 0 bases, with 5 bases separating them. Germline CDR1 reads SNHLY; CDR2 reads FYNNEI. DNA for the CDR3: TGTGCCAGCAGTATCTACTCTGGAAACACCATATATTTT. Protein product: CASSIYSGNTIYF.

This chain connects TRBV6-4 to TRBJ2-1, with TRBD2 matching over 7 bases. Per germline, CDR1 MRHNA and CDR2 SNTAGT. The CDR3 is made up of 15 amino acids. With V trimmed by 4 bases and J by 8 bases, 11 bases remained unmatched. CDR3: CASSVGGGPTHEQFF. CDR3 sequence (DNA): TGTGCCAGCAGTGTCGGGGGAGGGCCGACCCATGAGCAGTTCTTC.

The genes are TRBV4-1 and TRBJ2-7; a possible D gene is TRBD2 (5 bases). CDR1 and CDR2 (germline): MGHRA, YSYEKL. V lost 1 base and J lost 2, with 15 bases in between. The CDR3 totals 16 residues. Here the CDR3 DNA reads TGCGCCAGCAGCCAAGGGAGTCAGAGGGCCCCCTACGAGCAGTACTTC. Encoded protein: CASSQGSQRAPYEQYF.

The chain couples TRBV19 to TRBJ1-4; D remains unclear. This CDR3 has 13 amino acids. V was trimmed by 2 bases and J by 6 bases, leaving 7 bases between them. Germline values: CDR1 LNHDA, CDR2 SQIVND (reference sequence). CDR3 coding DNA: TGTGCCAGTAGTATACACACCGATGAAAAACTGTTTTTT. It codes for CASSIHTDEKLFF.

CDR3 DNA sequence: TGTGCCAGCAGCTTCGGACAGGGGGGTTACGGCACTGAAGCTTTCTTT. This translates into CASSFGQGGYGTEAFF. The chain is built from TRBV9 and TRBJ1-1; 10 bases map to TRBD1. Per germline, CDR1 SGDLS and CDR2 YYNGEE. The CDR3 has 16 amino acids. With V trimmed by 4 bases and J by 4 bases, 10 bases remained unmatched.

The V and J genes are TRBV11-1 and TRBJ2-3; D is ambiguous. V shed 4 bases and J shed 10 bases, with 15 bases lying between them. The CDR3 runs to 13 residues. Germline values: CDR1 SGHAT, CDR2 FQDESV (reference sequence). CDR3 in amino acids: CASSSLNMIAQYF. The CDR3 DNA reads as TGTGCCAGCAGCTCGCTTAACATGATCGCGCAGTATTTT.

The chain uses TRBV28 and TRBJ2-1; 10 bases map to TRBD1. The germline V gene encodes CDR1 MDHEN and CDR2 SYDVKM. The V gene end was trimmed by 2 bases and the J gene end by 9 bases; junction bases not matched to a gene: 4. The CDR3 is 14 amino acids. The chain's CDR3 is CASSLGTGASEQFF. Written as DNA, the CDR3 is TGTGCCAGCAGTTTAGGGACAGGGGCTTCTGAGCAGTTCTTC.

This chain connects TRBV4-1 to TRBJ1-4, with a weak D call TRBD1 (6 bases). CDR3 length equals 19 residues. Trimming shortened V by 2 bases and J by 1 base, and 20 bases separated the two germline ends. Germline loops: CDR1 MGHRA, CDR2 YSYEKL. The chain's CDR3 is CASSQYAVGGRRTNEKLFF. The CDR3 coding sequence is TGCGCCAGCAGCCAATACGCAGTGGGGGGGCGCAGAACTAATGAAAAACTGTTTTTT.

The chain links TRBV29-1 to TRBJ1-2, with 8 positions matching TRBD1. J lost 8 bases, V lost 2 bases, and 10 bases had no gene match. The CDR3 extends over 14 amino acids. Germline CDR1 SQVTM, CDR2 ANQGSEA. The CDR3 coding sequence is TGCAGCGTTGAAATGACAGGGGTACCTATGGGCTACACCTTC. Translating it yields CSVEMTGVPMGYTF.

V gene TRBV6-6 combines with J gene TRBJ1-2, with D unclear. The CDR3 totals 14 residues. Germline CDR1 MNHNY, CDR2 SVGAGI (reference sequence). Deletions cut 6 bases from V and 4 bases from J, with 15 bases between. The CDR3 region has the DNA TGTGCCAGCAGCTCCCTATACGGGGTCTATGGCTACACCTTC. It yields the protein CASSSLYGVYGYTF.

In regard to this clone: Other nucleotide sequences from this sample produce the same CDR3. The chain links TRBV5-1 to TRBJ2-7; the match to TRBD2 covers 7 bases. This CDR3 is 14 amino acids long. The germline gives CDR1 SGHRS, CDR2 YFSETQ. Unmatched junction bases numbered 4, after V lost 1 base and J lost 3 bases. CDR3 nucleotides: TGCGCCAGCAGCTTGACGGGAGGTAACTACGAGCAGTACTTC. Protein: CASSLTGGNYEQYF.

This chain uses TRBV29-1 with TRBJ1-2; no definite D call. CDR1 is SQVTM and CDR2 is ANQGSEA in the germline V gene. V lost 7 bases and J lost 1, with 13 bases in between. This CDR3 region has 13 residues. CDR3 sequence reads: CSARSGVNYGYTF. CDR3 DNA sequence: TGCAGCGCTCGGTCAGGTGTTAACTATGGCTACACCTTC.

The V call is TRBV6-5, the J call TRBJ2-1, with TRBD2 matching over 10 bases. V shed 6 bases and J 6 bases; nucleotides not matched to a gene: 8. Germline V gene lookup returns CDR1 MNHEY and CDR2 SVGAGI. The CDR3 contains 15 residues. In DNA, the CDR3 is TGTGCCAGCAGCAACAGCGGGAGGGGAAGCAATGAGCAGTTCTTC. This sequence encodes CASSNSGRGSNEQFF.

This clone was found a few times. This sequence joins TRBV6-1 and TRBJ2-7; 8 nucleotides line up with TRBD1. Germline V CDR1 and CDR2: MNHNS, SASEGT. With V trimmed by 11 bases and J by 7 bases, 10 bases remained unmatched. CDR3 length: 12 amino acids. The CDR3 here is CAGSTGAEEQYF. The CDR3 coding sequence is TGTGCCGGATCGACAGGGGCGGAGGAGCAGTACTTC.

This chain links TRBV5-1 with TRBJ1-2; TRBD1 matches at 12 bases. Looked up from germline, CDR1 is SGHRS and CDR2 is YFSETQ. Trimming took 4 bases from V and 5 from J; bases not matched to a gene: 3. CDR3 length equals 14 residues. CDR3 DNA: TGCGCCAGCAGCCCGGGACAGGGGGCATATGGCTACACCTTC. This gives the protein CASSPGQGAYGYTF.

This clone was found once. The chain is built from TRBV29-1 and TRBJ2-1, with D perhaps matching TRBD2 (5 bases). V lost 6 bases to trimming and J lost 9 bases, with 9 bases between them. Germline V gene lookup returns CDR1 SQVTM and CDR2 ANQGSEA. The CDR3 covers 10 residues. CDR3 DNA: TGCAGCGTAGATAGCGCTGAGCAGTTCTTC. Encoded protein: CSVDSAEQFF.

The chain combines TRBV29-1 with TRBJ1-2; D is undetermined. This CDR3 region has 13 residues. Germline loops: CDR1 SQVTM, CDR2 ANQGSEA. V gave up 1 base and J gave up 8 bases, with 14 bases separating them. The CDR3 bases are TGCAGCGTTGAAGGGTCGGGGAAACGAGGCTACACCTTC. Translated: CSVEGSGKRGYTF.

The rearrangement joins TRBV7-3 to TRBJ2-3; D might be TRBD2 (5 bases). Trimming removed 1 base at V and 2 bases at J, with 10 bases between. Germline lookup yields CDR1 SGHTA and CDR2 FQGTGA. The CDR3 totals 15 residues. CDR3 in amino acids: CASSLSLADTDTQYF. CDR3 DNA sequence: TGTGCCAGCAGCTTAAGCCTAGCCGACACAGATACGCAGTATTTT. The entire variable domain, with the rest obtained from reference TRBV7-3 and TRBJ2-3, is as follows: GAGVSQTPSNKVTEKGKYVELRCDPISGHTALYWYRQSLGQGPEFLIYFQGTGAADDSGLPNDRFFAVRPEGSVSTLKIQRTERGDSAVYLCASSLSLADTDTQYFGPGTRLTVL.

This clone was observed a single time. The chain combines TRBV7-2 with TRBJ2-3; D might be TRBD2 (6 bases). The CDR3 extends over 16 amino acids. Per the germline V gene, CDR1 is SGHTA and CDR2 is FQGNSA. Trimming pared 8 bases from V and 2 bases from J, leaving 20 bases between. The CDR3 DNA reads as TGTGCCAGCGCGGGAAGGAGGAGTGTGGACACAGATACGCAGTATTTT. It codes for CASAGRRSVDTDTQYF.

CDR3 nucleotide sequence: TGTGCCAGCAGTTTAAGGTCAGGGGGTCTCTACGAGCAGTACTTC. As protein: CASSLRSGGLYEQYF. The chain recombines TRBV27 with TRBJ2-7; TRBD1 agrees at 7 bases. V trimming: 2 bases; J trimming: 3 bases; junction bases outside the gene matches: 7. Germline CDR1 and CDR2: MNHEY and SMNVEV (reference sequence). The CDR3 length is 15 residues.

The chain carries TRBV19 and TRBJ1-1; D perhaps matches TRBD1 (6 bases). The ends were cut back, 4 bases at V and 7 bases at J, with 13 bases in the middle. The V gene's germline CDR1 is LNHDA and CDR2 SQIVND (reference sequence). The CDR3 spans 13 residues. The CDR3 DNA reads TGTGCCAGTAGTAAAAGGGTAGGGGGTGAAGCTTTCTTT. This encodes CASSKRVGGEAFF.